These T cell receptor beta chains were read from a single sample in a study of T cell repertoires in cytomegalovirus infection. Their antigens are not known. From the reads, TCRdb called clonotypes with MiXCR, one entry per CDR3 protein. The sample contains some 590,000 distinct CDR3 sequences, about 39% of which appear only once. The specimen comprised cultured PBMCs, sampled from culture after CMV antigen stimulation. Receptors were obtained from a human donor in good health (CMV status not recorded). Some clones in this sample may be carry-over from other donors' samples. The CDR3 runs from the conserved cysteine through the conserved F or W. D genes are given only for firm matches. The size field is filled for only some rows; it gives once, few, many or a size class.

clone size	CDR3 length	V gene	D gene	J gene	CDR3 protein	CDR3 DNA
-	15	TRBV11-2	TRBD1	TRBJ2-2	CASSPMGQATGELFF	TGTGCCAGCAGCCCCATGGGACAGGCCACCGGGGAGCTGTTTTTT
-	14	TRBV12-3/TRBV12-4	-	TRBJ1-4	CASSFGTTNEKLFF	TGTGCCAGCAGTTTTGGAACAACTAATGAAAAACTGTTTTTT
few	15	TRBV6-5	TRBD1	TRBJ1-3	CASSYSTGGGNTIYF	TGTGCCAGCAGTTACTCGACAGGGGGTGGAAACACCATATATTTT
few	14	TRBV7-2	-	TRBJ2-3	CASGWGVSTDTQYF	TGTGCCAGCGGGTGGGGGGTCTCAACAGATACGCAGTATTTT
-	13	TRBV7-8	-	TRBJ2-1	CASSLLMLDEQFF	TGTGCCAGCAGCCTCCTAATGTTGGATGAGCAGTTCTTC
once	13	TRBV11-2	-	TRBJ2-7	CASSKARIYEQYF	TGTGCCAGCAGCAAGGCCAGGATCTACGAGCAGTACTTC
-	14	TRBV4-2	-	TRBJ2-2	CASSPRAGTGELFF	TGTGCCAGCAGCCCCCGAGCGGGCACCGGGGAGCTGTTTTTT
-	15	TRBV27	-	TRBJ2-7	CASSLEQGTTYEQYF	TGTGCCAGCAGTTTGGAACAGGGGACTACCTACGAGCAGTACTTC
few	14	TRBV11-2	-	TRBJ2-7	CASRTGQRSYEQYF	TGTGCCAGCAGAACAGGACAACGCTCCTACGAGCAGTACTTC
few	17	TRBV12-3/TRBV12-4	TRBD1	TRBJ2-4	CASSLEGQGLAKNIQYF	TGTGCCAGCAGTTTAGAGGGACAGGGGCTAGCCAAAAACATTCAGTACTTC
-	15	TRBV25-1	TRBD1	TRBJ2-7	CASSEMGTESYEQYF	TGTGCCAGCAGTGAAATGGGGACAGAGAGCTACGAGCAGTACTTC
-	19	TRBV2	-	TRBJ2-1	CASSEWGNLRSSSYNEQFF	TGTGCCAGCAGTGAATGGGGAAACTTAAGGTCGAGCTCCTACAATGAGCAGTTCTTC
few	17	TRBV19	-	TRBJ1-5	CASSIRGGRWSNQPQHF	TGTGCCAGTAGTATAAGGGGGGGGCGATGGAGCAATCAGCCCCAGCATTTT
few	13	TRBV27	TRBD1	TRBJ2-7	CASSYTGVNEQYF	TGTGCCAGCAGTTATACAGGGGTCAACGAGCAGTACTTC
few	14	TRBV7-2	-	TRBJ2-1	CASSLVLWSDEQFF	TGTGCCAGCAGCTTAGTTTTGTGGTCGGACGAGCAGTTCTTC
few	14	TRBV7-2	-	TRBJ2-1	CASSTRARADEQFF	TGTGCCAGCAGCACCCGGGCCAGGGCAGATGAGCAGTTCTTC
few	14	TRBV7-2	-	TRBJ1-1	CASSLMAVNTEAFF	TGTGCCAGCAGCTTAATGGCAGTGAACACTGAAGCTTTCTTT
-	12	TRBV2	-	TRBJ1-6	CASMGVNSPLHF	TGTGCCAGCATGGGGGTAAATTCACCCCTCCACTTT
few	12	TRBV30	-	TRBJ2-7	CALTGILYEQYF	TGTGCCCTGACAGGCATCCTTTACGAGCAGTACTTC
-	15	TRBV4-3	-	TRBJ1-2	CASSPTRVVGSGYTF	TGCGCCAGCAGCCCCACCCGAGTGGTCGGCTCCGGCTACACCTTC
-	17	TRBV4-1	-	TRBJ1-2	CASSLEWGVRDNYGYTF	TGCGCCAGCAGCCTCGAATGGGGAGTCCGAGATAACTATGGCTACACCTTC
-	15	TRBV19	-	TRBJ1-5	CASTPTRGGGQPQHF	TGTGCCAGTACCCCAACCAGGGGCGGAGGACAGCCCCAGCATTTT